This T cell receptor beta chain was obtained from a study of blood T cell repertoires in COVID-19. Sequencing was performed with immunoSEQ multiplex PCR; in TCRdb, only in-frame clones are kept and a portion is missing. Here the sample spans roughly 230,000 clones, 70% to 90% being singletons. V trimming: 0 bases; J trimming: 7 bases; junction bases outside the gene matches: 12. Germline CDR1 and CDR2: SGHRS and YFSETQ. The CDR3 is 17 amino acids. The sample was PBMCs or T cells enriched from blood (not recorded which). The sequence derives from a woman aged 45-60 years who had been exposed to COVID-19. This chain joins TRBV5-1 and TRBJ2-1; 8 nucleotides align to TRBD1. In DNA form, the CDR3 reads TGCGCCAGCAGCTTGGATCGTTTCGGACAGGGAAGGAATGAGCAGTTCTTC. Amino acid sequence: CASSLDRFGQGRNEQFF.